These T cell receptor beta chains were read from a single sample in a study of cytomegalovirus exposure and HLA in healthy donors. This table comes from immunoSEQ multiplex PCR, and its TCRdb copy is limited to in-frame clones, with some not included. The sample has a few hundred thousand clones, about three quarters seen once. Sample: PBMCs. The receptor source for this set is a woman in her sixties or seventies in good health and CMV-seropositive. CDR3s include the opening cysteine and the closing phenylalanine or tryptophan. Each record gives: clone size, J gene, V gene, CDR3 protein. Some rows mark clone size as missing; the rest say once, few, many or name a class of expanded clone.

>NA|TRBJ1-3|TRBV18
CASSSTGRSGNTIYF
>few|TRBJ2-7|TRBV2
CAGKTGLADEQYF
>NA|TRBJ1-4|TRBV7-7
CASSLGGRDQKLFF
>few|TRBJ1-5|TRBV7-9
CASSIGTGDQPQHF
>NA|TRBJ1-1|TRBV28
CASSYRRNTEAFF
>NA|TRBJ1-3|TRBV10-3
CAISESGQGSSGNTIYF
>few|TRBJ2-3|TRBV28
CASIPGETETSGGHTQYF
>NA|TRBJ2-7|TRBV30
CAWSGGYEQYF
>few|TRBJ1-5|TRBV2
CASRGDRGLQQPQHF
>few|TRBJ2-7|TRBV6-5
CASSFIDSSYEQYF
>NA|TRBJ2-7|TRBV2
CASRPGLAGAGQYF
>NA|TRBJ1-5|TRBV28
CASSPTGFDQPQHF
>NA|TRBJ1-6|TRBV5-1
CASSLGDRTSPLHF
>NA|TRBJ1-1|TRBV6-5
CAAERALNTEAFF
>NA|TRBJ2-5|TRBV2
CASMVAGGRETQYF
>NA|TRBJ2-5|TRBV10-3
CAISGLRGQETQYF
>NA|TRBJ2-7|TRBV10-3
CAISPSTGTPYEQYF
>NA|TRBJ1-4|TRBV23-1
CASRNHRDRGNEKLFF
>NA|TRBJ2-2|TRBV30
CAWSALVNTGELFF
>NA|TRBJ2-4|TRBV6-1
CASNPMVGEDIQYF
>NA|TRBJ1-1|TRBV2
CASGTGVMNTEAFF
>NA|TRBJ1-6|TRBV30
CAWSRRRESPLHF
>NA|TRBJ1-3|TRBV2
CASSGDRGAGNTIYF
>NA|TRBJ2-2|TRBV18
CASSPYSDTGELFF
>few|TRBJ2-7|TRBV7-8
CASSLGGSLTYEQYF
>NA|TRBJ2-2|TRBV5-4
CASSLGQANGELFF
>NA|TRBJ1-3|TRBV7-2
CASSTGADNTIYF
>NA|TRBJ2-2|TRBV9
CASSAGTGSGGELFF